The sequence of this T cell receptor beta chain was determined in a study of blood T cells in healthy people across ages. Study-level points and caveats: Total diversity from one million sequenced T cells was likely underestimated.

As to this clonotype: Its antigen is undetermined.

This CDR3 is 14 amino acids long. The germline CDR1 and CDR2 sequences are LNHNV and YYDKDF (reference sequence). A second PCR of roughly 6 to 12 cycles used a sample-barcoded 5' primer and a J-beta primer mix. TCRdb called the 5' RACE reads again in MiXCR, with one record for every CDR3 protein. In the table there are fewer than 800,000 distinct CDR3 sequences, around 45% of which are singletons. Total RNA, at least 5 micrograms per sample, was extracted from PBMCs. The V gene is TRBV15, the J gene TRBJ2-7; the D gene is possibly TRBD2 (6 bases). Near its end, the DNA agrees better with TRBJ2-5, so the J call may be wrong. Sequencing input: blood. The TCR sequence derives from a woman aged 55 to 70 in good health. The CDR3 spells CATSRDYAGETQYF. The CDR3 DNA follows: TGTGCCACCAGCAGAGATTACGCGGGGGAGACCCAGTACTTC.